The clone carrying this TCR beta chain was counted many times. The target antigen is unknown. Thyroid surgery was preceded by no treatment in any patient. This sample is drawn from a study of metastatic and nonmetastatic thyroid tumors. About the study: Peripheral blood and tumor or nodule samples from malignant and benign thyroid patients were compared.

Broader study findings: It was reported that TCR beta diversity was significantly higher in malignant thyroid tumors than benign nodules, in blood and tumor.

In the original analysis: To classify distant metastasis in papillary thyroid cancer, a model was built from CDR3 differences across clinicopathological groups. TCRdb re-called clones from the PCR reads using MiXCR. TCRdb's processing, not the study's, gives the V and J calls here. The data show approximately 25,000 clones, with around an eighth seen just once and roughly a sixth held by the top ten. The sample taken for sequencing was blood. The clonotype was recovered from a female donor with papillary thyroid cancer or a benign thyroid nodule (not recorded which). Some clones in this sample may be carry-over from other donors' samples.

The CDR3 coding sequence is TGTGCCAGCAGCTCCCGTATAACGACAGGGGGTGGTGGGGCCAACGTCCTGACTTTC. This codes for CASSSRITTGGGGANVLTF. The rearrangement links TRBV13 to TRBJ2-6; 9 positions match TRBD1. Germline V gene sequence: CDR1 PRHDT, CDR2 FYEKMQ (reference sequence). With V trimmed by 4 bases and J by 3 bases, 13 bases remained unmatched. The CDR3 sequence is 19 residues long.